Presented here are 32 T cell receptor beta chains from one specimen sequenced in a study of blood T cells in healthy people across ages. The second PCR ran about 6 to 11 cycles with a sample-barcoded 5' primer and J-beta primers. TCRdb re-analysed the 5' RACE reads in MiXCR, keeping a single row per CDR3 protein. The repertoire includes hundreds of thousands of distinct CDR3 sequences, around 30% of them detected once, and approximately 15% sits in the top ten. Sequenced: blood. The receptors shown here come from a woman aged 80 or older in good health.

The chain's CDR3 is CSASMGQGGTEAFF. The CDR3 DNA sequence: TGCAGTGCTAGCATGGGACAGGGGGGCACTGAAGCTTTCTTT. The chain has TRBV20-1 and TRBJ1-1, with 11 bases matching TRBD1. Trimming cost V 3 bases and J 4 bases; bases outside gene matches: 4. The CDR3 totals 14 residues. Germline V gene sequence: CDR1 DFQATT, CDR2 SNEGSKA (reference sequence).

This clonotype was detected only a few times. A single base separates this from a much larger clone, so it may be a read error. The gene calls are TRBV6-6 and TRBJ2-5; 10 nucleotides match TRBD1. Trimming removed 6 bases from V and 5 bases from J; junction bases left unmatched: 9. Germline V gene data show CDR1 as MNHNY and CDR2 as SVGAGI (reference sequence). The CDR3 sequence is 15 residues long. The CDR3 DNA reads as TGTGCCAGCAGGGCTCGGGACAGGGGAACGGAGACCCAGTACTTC. Protein: CASRARDRGTETQYF.

The rearrangement links TRBV9 to TRBJ2-7; D possibly corresponds to TRBD2 (6 bases). V lost 7 bases, J lost 4 bases, and 18 bases lay in between. The CDR3 consists of 14 residues. Germline values: CDR1 SGDLS, CDR2 YYNGEE. CDR3 sequence reads: CASGPGSGVYEQYF. DNA of the CDR3: TGTGCCAGCGGGCCCGGATCGGGAGTATACGAGCAGTACTTC.

The chain carries TRBV30 and TRBJ2-5; the D is unclear. Trimming took off 0 bases at V and 5 bases at J, with 10 bases between the two ends. Per germline, CDR1 GTSNPN and CDR2 SVGIG (reference sequence). The CDR3 sequence is 13 residues long. In nucleotides, the CDR3 is TGTGCCTGGAGTGTAAACGTGGGGGAGACCCAGTACTTC. This codes for CAWSVNVGETQYF.

Many counts were recorded for this clonotype. This chain joins TRBV29-1 and TRBJ2-5; D ambiguous. Germline CDR1 SQVTM, CDR2 ANQGSEA. The ends were cut back, 4 bases at V and 5 bases at J, with 17 bases in the middle. The length of the CDR3 is 14 residues. For the CDR3, the DNA is TGCAGCGTTGTCCCCCTAGGAAGTTGGGAGACCCAGTACTTC. It is translated as CSVVPLGSWETQYF.

This clonotype came up many times. V is TRBV11-2 and J is TRBJ2-3, with D perhaps TRBD2 (6 bases). This CDR3 spans 17 amino acids. V gave up 5 bases and J gave up 3 bases, with 21 bases separating them. Germline values: CDR1 SGHAT, CDR2 FQNNGV. For the CDR3, the DNA is TGTGCCAGCAGCCCGGGACTCCAAGAACTAAATACAGATACGCAGTATTTT. Its translation: CASSPGLQELNTDTQYF.

Concerning this clonotype: This may stem from a read error, because a much larger clone lies one nucleotide away. The J gene is TRBJ1-2, the V gene TRBV5-6; no reliable D call. The germline V gene has CDR1 SGHDT and CDR2 YYEEEE. This CDR3 is built from 13 residues. Trimming left V 4 bases short and J 1 base short, with 8 bases between. In DNA, the CDR3 is TGTGCCAGCAGCCGGCCGGATAACTATGGCTACACCTTC. This gives the protein CASSRPDNYGYTF.

Points on this clonotype: One base away lies a much larger clone, so this may be a sequencing read error. The chain recombines TRBV15 with TRBJ2-1, with 9 positions matching TRBD1. Germline values: CDR1 LNHNV, CDR2 YYDKDF (reference sequence). CDR3 size: 16 residues. The CDR3 nucleotides are TGTGCCATCAGCAGAGGGACAGGGCCTTCCTACAATGAGCAGTTCTTC. Translated, it gives CAISRGTGPSYNEQFF.

To note about this clonotype: A clone one base away is much larger, so this may be a read error. The chain recombines TRBV12-3 or TRBV12-4 with TRBJ2-3; tentative D call: TRBD2 (6 bases). The CDR3 spans 16 residues. As DNA, the CDR3 is TGTGCCAGCAGTTTAGGGCCCAGCGGGCGCACAGATGCGCAGTATTTT. It yields the protein CASSLGPSGRTDAQYF.

A word on this clonotype: A junction end diverges from the germline sequence, so it may reflect a read error. V and J are TRBV5-5 and TRBJ2-7; 7 nucleotides align to TRBD2. Germline V gene lookup returns CDR1 SGHKS and CDR2 YYEKEE (reference sequence). The CDR3 runs 14 residues. The CDR3 DNA reads TGTGCCGGCAGCCTGGGAGGGGCCATCTACGAGCAGTACTTC. Its translation is CAGSLGGAIYEQYF.

Comments on this clonotype: A much larger clonotype is one base distant, so this may be a read error. This chain connects TRBV20-1 to TRBJ1-2, with D possibly matching TRBD1 (6 bases). This CDR3 contains 14 residues. Germline CDR1 is DFQATT and CDR2 is SNEGSKA (reference sequence). V shed 0 bases and J shed 13 bases, with 21 bases lying between them. The CDR3 region is CSARDGLQGLYCTF. The CDR3 DNA sequence: TGCAGTGCTAGAGATGGTCTACAGGGCCTCTACTGCACCTTC.

As to this clonotype: With a much larger clone just one base away, this may be a read error. This sequence joins TRBV6-6 and TRBJ2-5; 8 nucleotides agree with TRBD2. Looked up from germline, CDR1 is MNHNY and CDR2 is SVGAGI (reference sequence). Trimming cost V 5 bases and J 11 bases; bases outside gene matches: 13. The CDR3 is 14 amino acids. The CDR3 DNA sequence: TGTGCCAGCAGTGGGACTAGAACTAGCAATGAGCAGTACTTC. Residues: CASSGTRTSNEQYF.

The chain couples TRBV4-1 to TRBJ2-3, with D possibly TRBD1 on 5 matching bases. The V gene's germline CDR1 is MGHRA and CDR2 YSYEKL. Trimming shortened V by 4 bases and J by 0 bases, and 14 bases separated the two germline ends. The CDR3 runs to 16 residues. The CDR3: CASSPRLTESTDTQYF. DNA of the CDR3: TGCGCCAGCAGCCCAAGACTGACAGAGAGCACAGATACGCAGTATTTT.

This clonotype was observed a handful of times. The chain joins TRBV2 to TRBJ1-2; TRBD1 matches 7 bases. V lost 8 bases to trimming and J lost 8 bases; unmatched junction nucleotides: 8. Per the germline V gene, CDR1 is SNHLY and CDR2 is FYNNEI. The CDR3 spans 12 residues. The chain's CDR3 is CASGYRGKGYTF. The CDR3 DNA is TGTGCCAGCGGTTACAGGGGTAAAGGCTACACCTTC.

The V and J genes are TRBV7-9 and TRBJ1-2; D remains unclear. The V end lost 5 bases, the J end lost 5 bases, and 9 bases lay between the germline ends. This CDR3 contains 12 residues. Germline lookup yields CDR1 SEHNR and CDR2 FQNEAQ (reference sequence). As DNA, the CDR3 is TGTGCCAGCAGCCGATACCGGTATGGCTACACCTTC. It codes for CASSRYRYGYTF.

Regarding this clonotype: Just one base apart from a much larger clone, this may be a read error. The J gene is TRBJ2-7, the V gene TRBV12-3 or TRBV12-4, with TRBD1 as a possible D gene (5 bases). This CDR3 comprises 14 residues. With 5 bases removed from V and 7 bases from J, the gap between germline ends came to 18 bases. The CDR3: CASSKLGAYNEQYF. The CDR3 bases are TGTGCCAGCAGTAAGTTAGGGGCCTACAATGAGCAGTACTTC.

V usage is TRBV19 and J usage is TRBJ1-2; no firm D call. Germline V gene lookup returns CDR1 LNHDA and CDR2 SQIVND (reference sequence). This CDR3 is 16 amino acids long. Trimming removed 4 bases from V and 3 bases from J, with 18 bases in between. The CDR3, as DNA: TGTGCCAGTAGTACTGGGGAGGGTCGACTTTACTATGGCTACACCTTC. Its translation is CASSTGEGRLYYGYTF.

The chain combines TRBV20-1 with TRBJ1-5; no clear D gene. The CDR3 contains 14 residues. Germline V CDR1 and CDR2: DFQATT, SNEGSKA (reference sequence). The V end lost 3 bases, the J end lost 6 bases, and 15 bases lay between the germline ends. This CDR3 is CSASLKEIGQPQHF. The CDR3 region has the DNA TGCAGTGCTAGTTTAAAGGAAATAGGTCAGCCCCAGCATTTT.

On this clonotype itself: With a much larger clone just one base away, this may be a read error. The rearrangement links TRBV12-3 or TRBV12-4 to TRBJ2-1, with 11 bases matching TRBD2. The closer fit of TRBJ2-7 to the DNA end suggests the J call may be wrong. This CDR3 is 15 amino acids long. CDR3 coding DNA: TGTGCCAGCAGTTTCAGACTAGCGGGGTACAATGAGCAGTACTTC. It yields the protein CASSFRLAGYNEQYF.

This clonotype was detected ten times or more. CDR3 sequence reads: CASSYRTDETQYF. The CDR3 DNA follows: TGCGCCAGCAGCTATCGGACTGATGAGACCCAGTACTTC. The J gene is TRBJ2-5, the V gene TRBV5-1; TRBD2 is a possible D gene (5 bases). Germline-derived CDR1 and CDR2 are SGHRS and YFSETQ. V lost 3 bases, J lost 5 bases, and 11 bases lay in between. The CDR3 is 13 amino acids. Filled out from reference TRBV5-1 and TRBJ2-5, the complete variable domain reads KAGVTQTPRYLIKTRGQQVTLSCSPISGHRSVSWYQQTPGQGLQFLFEYFSETQRNKGNFPGRFSGRQFSNSRSEMNVSTLELGDSALYLCASSYRTDETQYFGPGTRLLVL.

V usage is TRBV20-1 and J usage is TRBJ1-4; D perhaps matches TRBD1 (6 bases). In germline, CDR1 is DFQATT, CDR2 SNEGSKA (reference sequence). This CDR3 has 14 amino acids. V gave up 5 bases and J gave up 5 bases, with 15 bases separating them. In DNA form, the CDR3 reads TGCAGTGCTTTCCTCAAACAGGGAAATGAAAAACTGTTTTTT. Its translation is CSAFLKQGNEKLFF.

V and J are TRBV20-1 and TRBJ2-7; D is possibly TRBD1 (5 bases). Trimming removed 3 bases at V and 5 bases at J, with 11 bases between. The germline V gene has CDR1 DFQATT and CDR2 SNEGSKA (reference sequence). CDR3 length: 12 amino acids. This CDR3 is CSASSRADEQYF. The CDR3 nucleotides read TGCAGTGCTAGCTCCAGGGCCGACGAGCAGTACTTC.

This chain connects TRBV2 to TRBJ2-3, with TRBD1 identical over 7 bases. The germline V gene encodes CDR1 SNHLY and CDR2 FYNNEI. The CDR3 loop spans 16 amino acids. J was trimmed by 2 bases and V by 5 bases; bases with no gene match: 10. DNA for the CDR3: TGTGCCAGCAGTTCCGCGGACAGGACCCTCACAGATACGCAGTATTTT. It is translated as CASSSADRTLTDTQYF.

This clonotype was detected ten times or more. The chain joins TRBV10-1 to TRBJ2-5, with D uncertain. CDR1 and CDR2 (germline): WNHNN, SYGVQD (reference sequence). The CDR3 extends over 12 amino acids. Trimming pared 4 bases from V and 5 bases from J, leaving 8 bases between. CDR3 loop: CASSAWWETQYF. The CDR3 DNA sequence: TGCGCCAGCAGTGCGTGGTGGGAGACCCAGTACTTC.

The genes are TRBV6-2 or TRBV6-3 and TRBJ1-5, with D unclear. The CDR3 length is 15 residues. In germline, CDR1 is MNHEY, CDR2 SVGEGT. Trimming shortened V by 0 bases and J by 0 bases, and 6 bases separated the two germline ends. CDR3 coding DNA: TGTGCCAGCAGTTACTCCCGGCATAGCAATCAGCCCCAGCATTTT. Its translation is CASSYSRHSNQPQHF.

The CDR3 loop is CSVPPGQLYTEAFF. CDR3 coding DNA: TGCAGTGTCCCACCCGGACAATTATACACTGAAGCTTTCTTT. The rearrangement links TRBV20-1 to TRBJ1-1; a weak D match, TRBD1 (5 bases). This CDR3 has 14 amino acids. Trimming removed 7 bases from V and 3 bases from J, with 18 bases in between. Germline CDR1 is DFQATT and CDR2 is SNEGSKA (reference sequence).

The rearrangement links TRBV27 to TRBJ2-1, with 12 bases identical to TRBD2. Germline-derived CDR1 and CDR2 are MNHEY and SMNVEV (reference sequence). V was pared by 6 bases and J by 3 bases, with 3 bases of the junction left unmatched. The CDR3 runs to 15 residues. The CDR3 is CASRRTSGVYNEQFF. Written as DNA, the CDR3 is TGTGCCAGCAGAAGGACTAGCGGGGTCTACAATGAGCAGTTCTTC.

The V and J genes are TRBV7-6 and TRBJ2-4; 9 nucleotides align to TRBD1. The J call may be mistaken, given a closer DNA end match to TRBJ2-7. Germline loops: CDR1 SGHVS, CDR2 FNYEAQ. This CDR3 has 17 amino acids. DNA for the CDR3: TGTGCCAGCAGCTCCCCATCCCAACAGGGGGCAAGGTACGAGCAGTACTTC. This codes for CASSSPSQQGARYEQYF.

The genes are TRBV5-1 and TRBJ2-5; D remains ambiguous. Deletions cut 4 bases from V and 2 bases from J, with 18 bases between. The CDR3 has 16 amino acids. Germline loops: CDR1 SGHRS, CDR2 YFSETQ. The CDR3 loop is CASSLPDSTYQETQYF. The CDR3 DNA follows: TGCGCCAGCAGCCTCCCCGACTCGACGTATCAAGAGACCCAGTACTTC.

This clonotype has only a few counts. This rearrangement joins TRBV20-1 to TRBJ1-2; D gene uncertain. Per the germline V gene, CDR1 is DFQATT and CDR2 is SNEGSKA (reference sequence). The CDR3 runs 11 residues. With 5 bases removed from V and 2 bases from J, the gap between germline ends came to 6 bases. The CDR3 sequence: CSADPNYGYTF. The CDR3 DNA follows: TGCAGTGCTGACCCGAACTATGGCTACACCTTC.

This clonotype was observed a few times. The chain couples TRBV18 to TRBJ1-1, with D perhaps matching TRBD1 (5 bases). Germline lookup yields CDR1 KGHSH and CDR2 LQKENI. The CDR3 runs 13 residues. Between the trimmed V and J ends, which lost 6 bases and 4 bases, there was a span of 12 bases. The CDR3 nucleotides are TGTGCCAGCTCCGACAGTGGTCCCACTGAAGCTTTCTTT. It translates to CASSDSGPTEAFF.

This clonotype was detected a few times. This rearrangement joins TRBV5-1 to TRBJ2-1, with 8 bases aligning to TRBD1. The junction had 17 bases not matched to a gene; V was cut back by 5 bases and J by 10 bases. In germline, CDR1 is SGHRS, CDR2 YFSETQ. This CDR3 is built from 16 residues. This CDR3 reads CASSSTTDRALGEQFF. Written as DNA, the CDR3 is TGCGCCAGCAGTTCTACGACGGACAGGGCCCTTGGGGAGCAGTTCTTC.